The 26 T cell receptor beta chains given below trace back to one sample, sequenced in a study of T cell responses to AZD1222 COVID-19 vaccine. Sequenced by immunoSEQ multiplex PCR; TCRdb stores in-frame clones only, minus some. The top ten hold roughly 5% of the sample, which has more than 110,000 clones, roughly 89% seen once. Sequencing was performed on peripheral blood, taken on day 0 of AZD1222 vaccination. These TCRs come from an adult in good health.

This chain uses TRBV30 with TRBJ1-5; D is undetermined. Germline values: CDR1 GTSNPN, CDR2 SVGIG (reference sequence). With 4 bases removed from V and 0 bases from J, the gap between germline ends came to 13 bases. This CDR3 has 15 residues. The CDR3 nucleotides are TGTGCCTGGACGTTTCGTGGATATAGCAATCAGCCCCAGCATTTT. Protein product: CAWTFRGYSNQPQHF.

J is TRBJ1-2 and V is TRBV29-1; 9 bases align to TRBD1. Germline trimming cut 7 bases from V and 8 bases from J; bases unmatched to any gene: 11. This CDR3 is built from 13 residues. Germline V gene lookup returns CDR1 SQVTM and CDR2 ANQGSEA. In nucleotides, the CDR3 is TGCAGCGCGGGGGGACAGGGCCCTATCGGCTACACCTTC. The encoded protein is CSAGGQGPIGYTF.

The genes are TRBV7-2 and TRBJ1-4, with D possibly TRBD1 on 6 matching bases. The CDR3 runs to 16 residues. The V and J ends lost 3 bases and 3 bases respectively, with 14 bases between them. The germline V gene encodes CDR1 SGHTA and CDR2 FQGNSA. The CDR3 loop reads CASSFGGRGSNEKLFF. CDR3 bases: TGTGCCAGCAGCTTTGGGGGCCGGGGGTCTAATGAAAAACTGTTTTTT.

This clone appeared a single time. V gene TRBV6-6 combines with J gene TRBJ2-2; a weak D match, TRBD2 (6 bases). V lost 8 bases to trimming and J lost 7 bases, with 8 bases between them. Germline assignment: CDR1 MNHNY and CDR2 SVGAGI (reference sequence). The CDR3 length is 11 residues. The CDR3 spells CASDGGGELFF. For the CDR3, the DNA is TGTGCCAGCGACGGGGGCGGGGAGCTGTTTTTT.

This clone was observed a single time. The chain has TRBV7-9 and TRBJ1-2, with 7 bases fitting TRBD1. The CDR3 contains 14 residues. Germline CDR1 SEHNR, CDR2 FQNEAQ (reference sequence). Trimming took 2 bases from V and 2 from J; bases not matched to a gene: 2. The CDR3 nucleotides read TGTGCCAGCAGCTTAAGCAGGGGGAACTATGGCTACACCTTC. Its protein product is CASSLSRGNYGYTF.

The V call is TRBV10-2, the J call TRBJ2-5; TRBD1 matches 7 bases. The germline V gene has CDR1 WSHSY and CDR2 SAAADI. The length of the CDR3 is 15 residues. Losses at the gene ends were 6 bases for V and 2 bases for J; bases not matched to a gene: 9. CDR3 nucleotides: TGCGCCAGCAGGTACACCGGGACAGCTCAAGAGACCCAGTACTTC. The encoded protein is CASRYTGTAQETQYF.

The chain links TRBV4-1 to TRBJ2-3; 7 positions agree with TRBD2. Germline V gene data show CDR1 as MGHRA and CDR2 as YSYEKL. The CDR3 contains 16 residues. V lost 1 base to trimming and J lost 0 bases; unmatched junction nucleotides: 4. In nucleotides, the CDR3 is TGCGCCAGCAGCCAAGGGACTAGTTCTAGCACAGATACGCAGTATTTT. Residues: CASSQGTSSSTDTQYF.

V gene TRBV10-3 combines with J gene TRBJ2-1, with 13 bases matching TRBD2. Germline V lookup: CDR1 ENHRY, CDR2 SYGVKD. V gave up 5 bases and J gave up 0 bases; unmatched junction bases: 7. CDR3 length: 18 amino acids. The CDR3 sequence is CAISPGGLAGDSYNEQFF. CDR3 nucleotides: TGTGCCATCAGTCCCGGAGGACTAGCGGGGGACTCCTACAATGAGCAGTTCTTC.

The rearrangement uses TRBV19 and TRBJ2-2, with 7 bases identical to TRBD1. The junction had 6 bases not matched to a gene; V was cut back by 7 bases and J by 4 bases. The germline V gene has CDR1 LNHDA and CDR2 SQIVND (reference sequence). The CDR3 totals 14 residues. The CDR3 DNA follows: TGTGCCAGTATCGACAGGGTGGCCACCGGGGAGCTGTTTTTT. Translation: CASIDRVATGELFF.

The V and J genes are TRBV29-1 and TRBJ2-1; D unclear. V shed 4 bases and J shed 4 bases, with 8 bases lying between them. Germline V gene sequence: CDR1 SQVTM, CDR2 ANQGSEA. The CDR3 contains 12 residues. The CDR3 here is CSVAFGYNEQFF. The CDR3 DNA follows: TGCAGCGTTGCCTTTGGTTACAATGAGCAGTTCTTC.

V and J are TRBV3-1 (or the pseudogene TRBV3-2) and TRBJ2-1; 9 bases are a match to TRBD2. There are 17 residues in the CDR3. The J segment lost 7 bases and the V segment lost 4 bases, leaving 14 bases of the junction unmatched. The germline V gene encodes CDR1 LGHDT and CDR2 YNNKEL (reference sequence). The chain's CDR3 is CASSPPAAGGPRNEQFF. CDR3 coding DNA: TGTGCCAGCAGCCCCCCTGCCGCGGGGGGGCCACGGAATGAGCAGTTCTTC.

This clone came up once. CDR3 sequence: CASSLILIGGTGGTDTQYF. As DNA, the CDR3 is TGTGCCAGCAGCTTAATTTTGATTGGGGGGACAGGGGGCACAGATACGCAGTATTTT. The chain has TRBV7-9 and TRBJ2-3, with TRBD1 matching 10 bases. The CDR3 length is 19 residues. Germline V gene lookup returns CDR1 SEHNR and CDR2 FQNEAQ (reference sequence). V lost 2 bases, J lost 1 base, and 12 bases stayed unmatched.

The chain couples TRBV7-9 to TRBJ1-5, with D perhaps matching TRBD1 (5 bases). The V and J ends lost 5 bases and 3 bases respectively, with 11 bases between them. This CDR3 contains 14 residues. Germline V gene lookup returns CDR1 SEHNR and CDR2 FQNEAQ (reference sequence). The CDR3 sequence: CASSLGPSNQPQHF. CDR3 bases: TGTGCCAGCAGCCTGGGACCGTCCAATCAGCCCCAGCATTTT.

CDR3 amino acids: CASSPQAGAYNEQFF. In DNA, the CDR3 is TGTGCCAGCAGTCCCCAGGCGGGAGCCTACAATGAGCAGTTCTTC. The V and J genes are TRBV6-6 and TRBJ2-1; 7 nucleotides match TRBD2. V lost 5 bases to trimming and J lost 2 bases; unmatched junction nucleotides: 6. The CDR3 is 15 amino acids. CDR1 MNHNY and CDR2 SVGAGI come from the germline V gene (reference sequence).

DNA for the CDR3: TGTGCCAGCAGAAAGACAGGGGGGAACACCGGGGAGCTGTTTTTT. Protein sequence: CASRKTGGNTGELFF. The chain combines TRBV28 with TRBJ2-2; 9 nucleotides line up with TRBD1. The V gene end was trimmed by 6 bases and the J gene end by 1 base; junction bases not matched to a gene: 3. The germline V gene has CDR1 MDHEN and CDR2 SYDVKM. The CDR3 covers 15 residues.

The chain links TRBV5-1 to TRBJ1-4; 8 bases agree with TRBD1. The CDR3 runs to 16 residues. Germline lookup yields CDR1 SGHRS and CDR2 YFSETQ. V shed 4 bases and J 8 bases; nucleotides not matched to a gene: 13. The CDR3 sequence: CASSPNGQGAREKLFF. CDR3 coding DNA: TGCGCCAGCAGCCCAAATGGGCAGGGGGCACGGGAAAAACTGTTTTTT.

The chain recombines TRBV5-1 with TRBJ2-1, with TRBD2 matching 9 bases. The CDR3 covers 15 residues. V gave up 7 bases and J gave up 7 bases; unmatched junction bases: 12. Germline-derived CDR1 and CDR2 are SGHRS and YFSETQ. CDR3 residues: CASAWGAGGPNEQFF. The CDR3 bases are TGCGCCAGCGCCTGGGGAGCGGGAGGACCTAATGAGCAGTTCTTC. Based on the CDR3 plus reference TRBV5-1 and TRBJ2-1, the full variable domain is KAGVTQTPRYLIKTRGQQVTLSCSPISGHRSVSWYQQTPGQGLQFLFEYFSETQRNKGNFPGRFSGRQFSNSRSEMNVSTLELGDSALYLCASAWGAGGPNEQFFGPGTRLTVL.

This clone is a singleton in its sample. The chain couples TRBV5-1 to TRBJ2-1, with 7 bases aligning to TRBD1. Per germline, CDR1 SGHRS and CDR2 YFSETQ. J gave up 3 bases and V 0 bases, and 6 bases lay outside the gene matches. This CDR3 spans 16 amino acids. The CDR3 protein is CASSLEPGGNYNEQFF. CDR3 nucleotides: TGCGCCAGCAGCTTGGAGCCAGGGGGAAACTACAATGAGCAGTTCTTC.

The chain employs TRBV5-5 and TRBJ1-5, with unresolved D. CDR3 length: 13 amino acids. V shed 4 bases and J shed 4 bases, with 9 bases lying between them. Germline CDR1 is SGHKS and CDR2 is YYEKEE (reference sequence). The CDR3 loop is CASSMDGNQPQHF. For the CDR3, the DNA is TGTGCCAGCAGCATGGACGGTAATCAGCCCCAGCATTTT.

J is TRBJ2-7 and V is TRBV14, with D possibly being TRBD1 (6 bases). V lost 0 bases and J lost 6, with 12 bases in between. This CDR3 comprises 14 residues. Looked up from germline, CDR1 is SGHDN and CDR2 is FVKESK. CDR3: CASSQDRGRSEQYF. The CDR3, as DNA: TGTGCCAGCAGCCAAGACAGGGGCCGGAGCGAGCAGTACTTC.

This clone has only one observation. The chain couples TRBV27 to TRBJ2-1; 7 bases map to TRBD2. Trimming at V came to 5 bases and at J to 0 bases, leaving 4 bases not matched to a gene. In germline, CDR1 is MNHEY, CDR2 SMNVEV (reference sequence). This CDR3 is 15 amino acids long. As DNA, the CDR3 is TGTGCCAGCAGTGTGGGGGGGGGCTCCTACAATGAGCAGTTCTTC. It yields the protein CASSVGGGSYNEQFF.

This rearrangement joins TRBV7-8 to TRBJ1-1; D is uncertain. The CDR3 contains 14 residues. The V gene lost 1 base and the J gene lost 8 bases, with 14 bases spanning the gap. CDR1 and CDR2 (germline): SGHVS, FQNEAQ. The DNA of the CDR3 is TGTGCCAGCAGCTTAGGGGAGTGGTCTTTCGAAGCTTTCTTT. Encoded protein: CASSLGEWSFEAFF. Looking up the rest from reference TRBV7-8 and TRBJ1-1 gives the full variable domain: GAGVSQSPRYKVAKRGQDVALRCDPISGHVSLFWYQQALGQGPEFLTYFQNEAQLDKSGLPSDRFFAERPEGSVSTLKIQRTQQEDSAVYLCASSLGEWSFEAFFGQGTRLTVV.

Details on this clone: Within the sample, other DNA sequences also encode this same CDR3. The V gene is TRBV7-2, the J gene TRBJ1-1; TRBD1 is a possible D gene (6 bases). Germline V gives CDR1 SGHTA, CDR2 FQGNSA. The V end lost 3 bases, the J end lost 1 base, and 6 bases lay between the germline ends. CDR3 length equals 13 residues. CDR3 sequence reads: CASSLGQNTEAFF. The CDR3 nucleotides read TGTGCCAGCAGCTTGGGACAGAACACTGAAGCTTTCTTT.

J is TRBJ2-1 and V is TRBV3-1 (or the pseudogene TRBV3-2); 9 positions match TRBD1. With V trimmed by 2 bases and J by 8 bases, 10 bases remained unmatched. This CDR3 contains 16 residues. From germline, CDR1 is LGHDT and CDR2 YNNKEL (reference sequence). The CDR3 protein is CASSQYPGQGFDEQFF. The CDR3 DNA follows: TGTGCCAGCAGCCAATACCCGGGACAGGGCTTTGATGAGCAGTTCTTC.

The gene calls are TRBV11-2 and TRBJ2-1; D remains ambiguous. Deletions cut 5 bases from V and 8 bases from J, with 10 bases between. The CDR3 length is 12 residues. In germline, CDR1 is SGHAT, CDR2 FQNNGV. CDR3 in amino acids: CASSPLNYEQFF. The DNA for the CDR3 is TGTGCCAGCAGCCCGTTAAATTATGAGCAGTTCTTC.

In its sample, this clone was seen once. The V gene is TRBV19, the J gene TRBJ1-2; 8 bases line up with TRBD1. The CDR3 has 12 residues. V lost 5 bases and J lost 10; bases outside the gene matches: 6. Germline V gives CDR1 LNHDA, CDR2 SQIVND (reference sequence). The CDR3 nucleotides are TGTGCCAGTAGTTGGACAGGGATGGACTACACCTTC. This encodes CASSWTGMDYTF.